The 15 T cell receptor beta chains given below trace back to one sample, sequenced in a study of glioma-infiltrating T cells after dendritic cell vaccination. Measured with immunoSEQ multiplex PCR; TCRdb has only the in-frame clones, and not every one. The sample gives around 96,000 clones, 70% to 80% of which show up once; 6% is in the top ten. The sample in question was blood, obtained before dendritic cell vaccination. These receptors were obtained from a human donor with glioblastoma.

The rearrangement uses TRBV29-1 and TRBJ2-1, with 10 bases lining up with TRBD1. V shed 0 bases, J shed 5 bases, and the junction held 13 bases outside the gene matches. The CDR3 extends over 18 amino acids. Germline values: CDR1 SQVTM, CDR2 ANQGSEA. For the CDR3, the DNA is TGCAGCGTTGAAGATATATTCGGGGTGGGGACAGGGGACAATGAGCAGTTCTTC. Its protein is CSVEDIFGVGTGDNEQFF.

V is TRBV30 and J is TRBJ2-7, with D maybe TRBD1 (6 bases). V was clipped by 2 bases and J by 0 bases, with 11 bases between them. The CDR3 sequence is 14 residues long. The V gene's germline CDR1 is GTSNPN and CDR2 SVGIG (reference sequence). The CDR3 loop reads CAWSKGGDSYEQYF. The CDR3 nucleotides are TGTGCCTGGAGTAAAGGGGGAGACTCCTACGAGCAGTACTTC.

This clone was picked up a small number of times. The rearrangement uses TRBV11-2 and TRBJ2-7; D ambiguous. Trimming took off 5 bases at V and 1 base at J, with 15 bases between the two ends. The V gene's germline CDR1 is SGHAT and CDR2 FQNNGV. CDR3 size: 15 residues. The chain's CDR3 is CASSLHAPGSYEQYF. CDR3 coding DNA: TGTGCCAGCAGCCTCCACGCGCCAGGTTCCTACGAGCAGTACTTC.

V gene TRBV27 combines with J gene TRBJ1-3; TRBD1 might be the D (5 bases). This CDR3 region has 16 residues. V lost 0 bases and J lost 3, with 12 bases in between. The V gene's germline CDR1 is MNHEY and CDR2 SMNVEV (reference sequence). The CDR3: CASSLSRGTLGNTIYF. The CDR3 DNA sequence: TGTGCCAGCAGTTTATCCCGGGGGACGCTTGGAAACACCATATATTTT.

This sequence joins TRBV2 and TRBJ2-5; 8 bases are shared with TRBD2. V shed 6 bases and J 4 bases; nucleotides not matched to a gene: 16. The CDR3 has 17 residues. From germline, CDR1 is SNHLY and CDR2 FYNNEI. DNA for the CDR3: TGTGCCAGCAGCTCAGGCTTGGGAGCGGGGGTAGGAGAGACCCAGTACTTC. As protein: CASSSGLGAGVGETQYF.

V and J are TRBV5-6 and TRBJ1-1, with D possibly matching TRBD1 (5 bases). Germline CDR1 SGHDT, CDR2 YYEEEE. CDR3 length equals 14 residues. V was shortened by 1 base and J by 4 bases, with 11 bases between the two germline ends. The CDR3 sequence: CASSLNRKATEAFF. The DNA of the CDR3 is TGTGCCAGCAGCTTGAACAGGAAGGCCACTGAAGCTTTCTTT.

This clone came up once. This chain joins TRBV27 and TRBJ1-1, with D unclear. This CDR3 contains 13 residues. Germline values: CDR1 MNHEY, CDR2 SMNVEV (reference sequence). Trimming stripped 8 bases from V and 4 bases from J, with 14 bases between. The CDR3 DNA is TGTGCCAGCTCCCTGGAGGGAGGCACTGAAGCTTTCTTT. Translated: CASSLEGGTEAFF.

The gene calls are TRBV11-2 and TRBJ1-5, with 8 bases identical to TRBD1. The trim removed 4 bases at V and 7 bases at J, leaving 3 bases unmatched. CDR1 is SGHAT and CDR2 is FQNNGV in the germline V gene. This CDR3 is 13 amino acids long. CDR3 sequence (DNA): TGTGCCAGCAGCTGGACAGGGAACCAGCCCCAGCATTTT. Its protein is CASSWTGNQPQHF. The full variable domain, its missing parts supplied by reference TRBV11-2 and TRBJ1-5, is EAGVAQSPRYKIIEKRQSVAFWCNPISGHATLYWYQQILGQGPKLLIQFQNNGVVDDSQLPKDRFSAERLKGVDSTLKIQPAKLEDSAVYLCASSWTGNQPQHFGDGTRLSIL.

The chain carries TRBV7-3 and TRBJ2-2; TRBD2 might be the D (7 bases). The CDR3 sequence is 16 residues long. The V gene's germline CDR1 is SGHTA and CDR2 FQGTGA. The V gene lost 3 bases and the J gene lost 3 bases, with 14 bases spanning the gap. The CDR3 region is CASSFRGAVHTGELFF. Here the CDR3 DNA reads TGTGCCAGCAGCTTTCGGGGGGCAGTTCACACCGGGGAGCTGTTTTTT. Variable domain in full (rest from reference TRBV7-3 and TRBJ2-2): GAGVSQTPSNKVTEKGKYVELRCDPISGHTALYWYRQSLGQGPEFLIYFQGTGAADDSGLPNDRFFAVRPEGSVSTLKIQRTERGDSAVYLCASSFRGAVHTGELFFGEGSRLTVL.

The rearrangement uses TRBV18 and TRBJ1-2; D possibly corresponds to TRBD1 (6 bases). Between the trimmed V and J ends, which lost 3 bases and 0 bases, there was a span of 11 bases. The germline CDR1 and CDR2 sequences are KGHSH and LQKENI. CDR3 size: 15 residues. Written as DNA, the CDR3 is TGTGCCAGCTCACCCCAGGACAGAGCTAACTATGGCTACACCTTC. This encodes CASSPQDRANYGYTF.

The genes are TRBV27 and TRBJ1-6; D not certain. The V end was cut by 3 bases, the J end by 15 bases, with 21 bases between. CDR1 and CDR2 from the germline V gene are MNHEY and SMNVEV (reference sequence). The CDR3 spans 15 residues. The chain's CDR3 is CASSFLSSRGRLLHF. Written as DNA, the CDR3 is TGTGCCAGCAGTTTTTTGTCCTCTCGGGGAAGGCTCCTCCACTTT.

The chain carries TRBV5-6 and TRBJ1-2, with TRBD1 matching 7 bases. From germline, CDR1 is SGHDT and CDR2 YYEEEE. V lost 0 bases, J lost 5 bases, and 4 bases stayed unmatched. The CDR3 sequence is 14 residues long. CDR3 in DNA: TGTGCCAGCAGCTTGGACAGGGGAGTTTATGGCTACACCTTC. Protein: CASSLDRGVYGYTF.

The chain has TRBV28 and TRBJ2-7; 9 bases are shared with TRBD1. CDR1 is MDHEN, CDR2 SYDVKM, per germline. V shed 8 bases and J 4 bases; nucleotides not matched to a gene: 9. The CDR3 sequence is 14 residues long. In DNA form, the CDR3 reads TGTGCCAGCTCGCGCCCCGGGACAGGGTACGAGCAGTACTTC. As protein: CASSRPGTGYEQYF.

CDR3 DNA sequence: TGTGCCAGCAGTAAGGGGTTTGATAACTATGGCTACACCTTC. As protein: CASSKGFDNYGYTF. J is TRBJ1-2 and V is TRBV6-5; TRBD1 might be the D (5 bases). This CDR3 has 14 residues. V gave up 5 bases and J gave up 1 base, with 11 bases separating them. The germline CDR1 and CDR2 sequences are MNHEY and SVGAGI.

The V gene is TRBV2, the J gene TRBJ1-2; possible D gene TRBD1, 5 bases. Trimming stripped 6 bases from V and 0 bases from J, with 8 bases between. This CDR3 is built from 13 residues. The germline V gene has CDR1 SNHLY and CDR2 FYNNEI. The CDR3 DNA sequence: TGTGCCAGCAGACAGACAGCTAACTATGGCTACACCTTC. Protein sequence: CASRQTANYGYTF.